These 9 T cell receptor beta chains were sequenced from one sample in a study of cytomegalovirus exposure and HLA in healthy donors. The study ran its PCR with 60 Vbeta and 13 Jbeta primers. The table came from immunoSEQ multiplex PCR; TCRdb's copy has only in-frame clones and leaves some out. The data contain 140,000 to 150,000 clones, around 75% of them seen just once; the ten biggest clones take up approximately 2.9%. Sequencing was performed on PBMCs. The receptors were sampled from a woman in her 30s in good health and CMV-seronegative.

This rearrangement joins TRBV4-3 to TRBJ1-1; no firm D call. CDR3 length equals 16 residues. CDR1 LGHNA and CDR2 YSLEER come from the germline V gene. V was trimmed by 0 bases and J by 2 bases, leaving 13 bases between them. CDR3 in DNA: TGCGCCAGCAGCCAAGATGTCCTCAGATCAAACACTGAAGCTTTCTTT. Residues: CASSQDVLRSNTEAFF.

The V call is TRBV7-2, the J call TRBJ2-1; tentative D call: TRBD2 (6 bases). Trimming pared 2 bases from V and 10 bases from J, leaving 18 bases between. From germline, CDR1 is SGHTA and CDR2 FQGNSA. The CDR3 consists of 15 residues. CDR3 DNA sequence: TGTGCCAGCAGCTTACGGCAGGAGGGTAATAGGGAGCAGTTCTTC. This sequence encodes CASSLRQEGNREQFF.

V and J are TRBV18 and TRBJ2-7, with TRBD2 matching 12 bases. Per germline, CDR1 KGHSH and CDR2 LQKENI. The CDR3 extends over 15 amino acids. V was clipped by 5 bases and J by 4 bases; unmatched bases: 6. The CDR3 sequence: CASSISTSGSYEQYF. CDR3 DNA: TGTGCCAGCTCAATCTCGACTAGCGGGAGTTACGAGCAGTACTTC.

The chain employs TRBV4-1 and TRBJ2-2, with a possible D match to TRBD2 (5 bases). The V gene's germline CDR1 is MGHRA and CDR2 YSYEKL. The CDR3 runs to 14 residues. The V end lost 2 bases, the J end lost 5 bases, and 9 bases lay between the germline ends. The CDR3 here is CASSQWRGTGELFF. The CDR3 nucleotides read TGCGCCAGCAGCCAATGGCGCGGGACCGGGGAGCTGTTTTTT.

This chain connects TRBV19 to TRBJ2-7, with TRBD2 as a possible D gene (7 bases). This CDR3 contains 14 residues. CDR1 is LNHDA and CDR2 is SQIVND in the germline V gene (reference sequence). Between the trimmed V and J ends, which lost 2 bases and 5 bases, there was a span of 13 bases. CDR3 residues: CASSISGEGHEQYF. In nucleotides, the CDR3 is TGTGCCAGTAGTATATCAGGGGAGGGGCACGAGCAGTACTTC.

The chain combines TRBV15 with TRBJ2-7; 8 nucleotides align to TRBD1. The CDR3 loop spans 15 amino acids. Germline CDR1 LNHNV, CDR2 YYDKDF (reference sequence). The V gene end was trimmed by 1 base and the J gene end by 7 bases; junction bases not matched to a gene: 9. The CDR3 sequence: CATSRARTGPWEQYF. For the CDR3, the DNA is TGTGCCACCAGCAGAGCGCGGACAGGGCCTTGGGAGCAGTACTTC.

The chain links TRBV5-4 to TRBJ1-4, with 7 bases that match TRBD1. Unmatched junction bases numbered 9, after V lost 7 bases and J lost 0 bases. Germline V gives CDR1 SGHNT, CDR2 YYREEE (reference sequence). The CDR3 is 16 amino acids. The CDR3 nucleotides read TGTGCCAGCTCCGCAGGGGGTGTTACAACTAATGAAAAACTGTTTTTT. Residues: CASSAGGVTTNEKLFF.

CDR3 sequence reads: CASSPGSYEQYF. The DNA of the CDR3 is TGTGCCAGCTCACCGGGCAGCTACGAGCAGTACTTC. V and J are TRBV18 and TRBJ2-7; the D is unclear. The germline V and J ends were trimmed by 3 bases and 3 bases, with 6 bases remaining between them. Germline lookup yields CDR1 KGHSH and CDR2 LQKENI. There are 12 residues in the CDR3.

V gene TRBV30 combines with J gene TRBJ2-5, with 13 bases aligning to TRBD2. Matching the DNA end better, TRBJ2-7 makes the J call doubtful. The CDR3 covers 14 residues. The germline CDR1 and CDR2 sequences are GTSNPN and SVGIG (reference sequence). CDR3 DNA sequence: TGTGCCTGGAGACTAGGACTAGCGGGGGACGAGCAGTACTTC. Translating it yields CAWRLGLAGDEQYF.